Each of the 20 T cell receptor beta chains below was sequenced from the same sample in a study of T cell repertoires in aging, cancer and after chemotherapy. A mixed TRB-A/B primer pool amplified rearranged TRB by multiplex touch-down PCR. TCRdb reanalysed the multiplex PCR reads using MiXCR and keeps one entry per CDR3 protein. The profile shows over 1,000 distinct CDR3 sequences, roughly 29% of them singletons. Peripheral blood genomic DNA, not sorted cells or RNA, was the template. The specimen was blood. These receptors were obtained from a human donor with a blood cancer.

The gene calls are TRBV12-3 or TRBV12-4 and TRBJ2-6, with 7 nucleotides matching TRBD1. Losses at the gene ends were 3 bases for V and 2 bases for J; bases not matched to a gene: 4. The CDR3 is made up of 16 amino acids. Here the CDR3 reads CASSFKTGTGANVLTF. The CDR3 region has the DNA TGTGCCAGCAGTTTTAAGACAGGGACTGGGGCCAACGTCCTGACTTTC.

By sample fraction, this clonotype is medium-sized (0.01 to 0.1%). This sequence joins TRBV27 and TRBJ2-1; perhaps TRBD2 as D (5 bases). CDR1 is MNHEY, CDR2 SMNVEV, per germline (reference sequence). V lost 5 bases, J lost 4 bases, and 21 bases lay in between. The CDR3 is 17 residues long. CDR3 sequence: CASSPTVRPRGYNEQFF. For the CDR3, the DNA is TGTGCCAGCAGTCCCACCGTCAGGCCACGGGGTTACAATGAGCAGTTCTTC.

This clonotype was counted a few times. The chain couples TRBV10-3 to TRBJ2-1, with TRBD2 identical over 8 bases. This CDR3 spans 16 amino acids. Looked up from germline, CDR1 is ENHRY and CDR2 is SYGVKD. Trimming took 2 bases from V and 10 from J; bases not matched to a gene: 13. CDR3 sequence: CAISEGSGGPQGEQFF. In nucleotides, the CDR3 is TGTGCCATCAGTGAGGGATCGGGAGGGCCCCAGGGCGAGCAGTTCTTC.

This clonotype was counted a few times. The chain employs TRBV10-3 and TRBJ1-4; weak D call: TRBD1 (5 bases). The length of the CDR3 is 15 residues. V shed 2 bases and J shed 6 bases, with 13 bases lying between them. The germline gives CDR1 ENHRY, CDR2 SYGVKD. The CDR3: CAISEGGGGDEKLFF. The CDR3, as DNA: TGTGCCATCAGTGAGGGGGGAGGTGGCGATGAAAAACTGTTTTTT.

The gene calls are TRBV20-1 and TRBJ2-7; maybe TRBD1 (6 bases). The V gene's germline CDR1 is DFQATT and CDR2 SNEGSKA (reference sequence). Trimming removed 2 bases at V and 1 base at J, with 21 bases between. The length of the CDR3 is 17 residues. CDR3 loop: CSARFIAWDKKSYEQYF. The CDR3 DNA sequence: TGCAGTGCTAGATTTATCGCTTGGGACAAAAAATCCTACGAGCAGTACTTC.

This clonotype was observed a few times. The V gene is TRBV27, the J gene TRBJ1-5; 7 positions agree with TRBD1. The CDR3 is 15 residues long. The J segment lost 4 bases and the V segment lost 4 bases, leaving 7 bases of the junction unmatched. Germline CDR1 and CDR2: MNHEY and SMNVEV (reference sequence). The CDR3 is CASSSVPGGNQPQHF. CDR3 in DNA: TGTGCCAGCAGTTCGGTCCCAGGGGGTAATCAGCCCCAGCATTTT.

This sequence joins TRBV20-1 and TRBJ1-4; no reliable D call. V was clipped by 4 bases and J by 5 bases, with 11 bases between them. The CDR3 is 13 amino acids. In germline, CDR1 is DFQATT, CDR2 SNEGSKA (reference sequence). The CDR3 region is CSATRGQNEKLFF. As DNA, the CDR3 is TGCAGTGCTACGCGAGGGCAGAATGAAAAACTGTTTTTT.

V is TRBV27 and J is TRBJ2-7; D is unclear. The CDR3 has 10 residues. Trimming left V 7 bases short and J 0 bases short, with 1 base between. Germline lookup yields CDR1 MNHEY and CDR2 SMNVEV (reference sequence). CDR3 sequence: CASTSYEQYF. The CDR3 DNA reads as TGTGCCAGCACCTCCTACGAGCAGTACTTC.

The chain recombines TRBV18 with TRBJ2-5; D possibly uses TRBD1 or TRBD2 (7 bases each). The germline CDR1 and CDR2 sequences are KGHSH and LQKENI. Deletions cut 3 bases from V and 5 bases from J, with 16 bases between. The CDR3 has 15 amino acids. The CDR3 DNA is TGTGCCAGCTCACCCGACAGGGAGGGACTGGAGACCCAGTACTTC. Protein sequence: CASSPDREGLETQYF.

The chain couples TRBV23-1 to TRBJ2-2; 10 positions match TRBD2. TRBV23-1 is an open reading frame, and its role is uncertain. The CDR3 totals 15 residues. With V trimmed by 6 bases and J by 1 base, 2 bases remained unmatched. CDR3 DNA: TGCGCCAGCAGCCGGACTAGCGGGAACACCGGGGAGCTGTTTTTT. This sequence encodes CASSRTSGNTGELFF.

This clonotype was detected only a few times. This rearrangement joins TRBV6-1 to TRBJ1-1; D gene uncertain. This CDR3 is built from 13 residues. Germline V gene data show CDR1 as MNHNS and CDR2 as SASEGT. The V end was cut by 0 bases, the J end by 1 base, with 3 bases between. CDR3 sequence: CASSEAPNTEAFF. The CDR3 DNA follows: TGTGCCAGCAGTGAAGCCCCGAACACTGAAGCTTTCTTT.

V usage is TRBV18 and J usage is TRBJ2-7; D unresolved. Germline values: CDR1 KGHSH, CDR2 LQKENI. This CDR3 is 12 amino acids long. V was trimmed by 0 bases and J by 0 bases, leaving 0 bases between them. CDR3 region: CASSPPSYEQYF. Written as DNA, the CDR3 is TGTGCCAGCTCACCACCCTCCTACGAGCAGTACTTC.

The chain links TRBV20-1 to TRBJ2-7, with D perhaps matching TRBD1 or TRBD2 (5 bases each). The V end was cut by 4 bases, the J end by 7 bases, with 20 bases between. Germline CDR1 DFQATT, CDR2 SNEGSKA (reference sequence). The CDR3 sequence is 14 residues long. The CDR3 region is CSAKTGTDMGEQYF. Written as DNA, the CDR3 is TGCAGTGCTAAAACCGGGACCGACATGGGGGAGCAGTACTTC.

The chain is built from TRBV30 and TRBJ1-1, with unresolved D. CDR3 length equals 13 residues. With 0 bases removed from V and 5 bases from J, the gap between germline ends came to 10 bases. CDR1 is GTSNPN and CDR2 is SVGIG in the germline V gene (reference sequence). The CDR3 reads CAWSVTEQTEAFF. CDR3 sequence (DNA): TGTGCCTGGAGTGTAACGGAACAGACTGAAGCTTTCTTT.

This clonotype was found a few times. The V and J genes are TRBV20-1 and TRBJ2-4; 8 bases line up with TRBD2. The junction had 4 bases not matched to a gene; V was cut back by 7 bases and J by 5 bases. There are 12 residues in the CDR3. Germline CDR1 DFQATT, CDR2 SNEGSKA (reference sequence). As DNA, the CDR3 is TGCAGTGGCGGGCGGGAGGAAAACATTCAGTACTTC. It codes for CSGGREENIQYF.

This clonotype was observed a handful of times. The genes are TRBV21-1 and TRBJ2-3; the table's TRBD2 call for D was not verified on the DNA. TRBV21-1 is a documented pseudogene. CDR3 length: 24 amino acids. The CDR3 nucleotides are TGTGCCAGCAGCAAAGCCCAAATCCCCGGACTAGCGGGAGACTTGAACGGAGACACAGATACGCAGTATTTT. Residues: CASSKAQIPGLAGDLNGDTDTQYF.

This clonotype has more than one count but fewer than ten. This chain joins TRBV14 and TRBJ1-1; 7 nucleotides align to TRBD1. The germline V gene encodes CDR1 SGHDN and CDR2 FVKESK. The CDR3 sequence is 15 residues long. V trimming: 1 base; J trimming: 11 bases; junction bases outside the gene matches: 13. The CDR3 loop reads CASSQGGWEGAAAFF. CDR3 nucleotides: TGTGCCAGCAGCCAAGGAGGGTGGGAGGGGGCTGCCGCTTTCTTT. Based on the CDR3 plus reference TRBV14 and TRBJ1-1, the full variable domain is EAGVTQFPSHSVIEKGQTVTLRCDPISGHDNLYWYRRVMGKEIKFLLHFVKESKQDESGMPNNRFLAERTGGTYSTLKVQPAELEDSGVYFCASSQGGWEGAAAFFGQGTRLTVV.

In this sample, this clonotype turned up a few times. J is TRBJ2-5 and V is TRBV6-2 or TRBV6-3; TRBD1 is a possible D gene (5 bases). This CDR3 has 13 amino acids. Germline-derived CDR1 and CDR2 are MNHEY and SVGEGT. The germline V and J ends were trimmed by 4 bases and 5 bases, with 11 bases remaining between them. CDR3 loop: CASSSQERETQYF. The CDR3 coding sequence is TGTGCCAGCAGTTCACAGGAGAGGGAGACCCAGTACTTC.

The chain is built from TRBV20-1 and TRBJ2-7, with 7 positions matching TRBD2. This CDR3 has 20 amino acids. The germline CDR1 and CDR2 sequences are DFQATT and SNEGSKA (reference sequence). Trimming took 6 bases from V and 3 from J; bases not matched to a gene: 29. The CDR3 loop is CSAPGPTLRRATSVYYEQYF. CDR3 nucleotide sequence: TGCAGTGCGCCGGGCCCGACGCTCCGCCGGGCTACTAGCGTGTACTACGAGCAGTACTTC.

On this clonotype itself: A much larger clone differs by one base, so this may be a read error. The chain employs TRBV15 and TRBJ1-3, with unresolved D. This CDR3 contains 16 residues. Per the germline V gene, CDR1 is LNHNV and CDR2 is YYDKDF (reference sequence). CDR3 DNA: TGTGCCACCAGCAGAGCCCGAGGGTTCTCTGGAAACACCACATATTTT. Its protein product is CATSRARGFSGNTTYF. Based on the CDR3 plus reference TRBV15 and TRBJ1-3, the full variable domain is DAMVIQNPRYQVTQFGKPVTLSCSQTLNHNVMYWYQQKSSQAPKLLFHYYDKDFNNEADTPDNFQSRRPNTSFCFLDIRSPGLGDTAMYLCATSRARGFSGNTTYFGEGSWLTVV.